This T cell receptor beta chain stems from a study of CD8+ T cells in alopecia areata. Turning to the study itself: Twice daily, treated patients received 5 to 10 mg of oral tofacitinib. Tofacitinib dosing lasted 6 to 18 months, which was then followed by 6 months off drug.

The germline V gene has CDR1 LGHNA and CDR2 YSLEER. Between the trimmed V and J ends, which lost 2 bases and 6 bases, there was a span of 14 bases. This CDR3 is built from 14 residues. Following RNA extraction, reverse transcription yielded cDNA that acted as the sequencing template. Clones were sequenced by immunoSEQ multiplex PCR, and TCRdb holds only the in-frame ones, with some missing. The sample includes 150,000 to 180,000 clones, 45% to 55% seen only once; the top ten take roughly 19%. The sequence derives from a human donor with alopecia areata. The genes are TRBV4-3 and TRBJ2-7, with D maybe TRBD1 (6 bases). The sequences come from CD8+ T cells sorted from blood, collected at week 0. The CDR3 DNA follows: TGCGCCAGCAGCCAACTATCGGACAGCTCCGAGCAGTACTTC. Translated: CASSQLSDSSEQYF.